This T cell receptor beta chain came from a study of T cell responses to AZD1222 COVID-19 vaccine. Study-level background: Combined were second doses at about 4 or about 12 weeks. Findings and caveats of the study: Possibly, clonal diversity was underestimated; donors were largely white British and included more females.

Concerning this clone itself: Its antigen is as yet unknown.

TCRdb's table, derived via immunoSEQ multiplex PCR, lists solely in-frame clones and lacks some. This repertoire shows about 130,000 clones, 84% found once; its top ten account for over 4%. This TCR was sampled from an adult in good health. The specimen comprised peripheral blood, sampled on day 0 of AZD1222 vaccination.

CDR3 in amino acids: CASQQRLNYGYTF. The CDR3 DNA reads as TGTGCCAGTCAACAGCGGCTGAACTATGGCTACACCTTC. The J gene is TRBJ1-2, the V gene TRBV28; D is unresolved. The germline V and J ends were trimmed by 9 bases and 2 bases, with 13 bases remaining between them. Germline CDR1 reads MDHEN; CDR2 reads SYDVKM. This CDR3 contains 13 residues.